This is a list of T cell receptor beta chains from one sample in a study of T-cell reconstitution after alpha-beta-depleted transplantation in children. TCRdb ran MiXCR on the PCR reads and lists one entry per CDR3 protein. Here the sample spans some 340,000 distinct CDR3 sequences, over 9% being singletons. Sequenced material: PBMCs from the stem cell graft donor, taken from the stem cell graft. All receptors derive from a human donor who donated a stem cell graft to a child with acute lymphoblastic leukemia. Both conserved end residues are trimmed from each CDR3. Each record gives: D gene, V gene, J gene, CDR3 protein. D genes are given only for firm matches.

>NA|TRBV13|TRBJ1-2
ASSFGTRAPGYT
>NA|TRBV9|TRBJ2-2
ASGAEMNTGELF
>NA|TRBV19|TRBJ2-4
ASSIQGLGNIQY
>NA|TRBV19|TRBJ1-2
ASSMTANPIYGYT
>NA|TRBV20-1|TRBJ2-3
SALRPRRDTQY
>TRBD1|TRBV24-1|TRBJ2-2
ASSQGYTGELF
>TRBD2|TRBV7-2|TRBJ2-3
ASSIVAGGSTDTQY
>NA|TRBV10-2|TRBJ2-5
ASWHSKETQY
>NA|TRBV3-1|TRBJ1-2
ASSQGLIDGYT
>NA|TRBV3-1|TRBJ2-7
ASSQALGEQY
>TRBD1|TRBV9|TRBJ2-7
ASSVSGGPSYEQY
>TRBD2|TRBV2|TRBJ2-3
ASSRLATSTDTQY
>NA|TRBV2|TRBJ2-7
ASTVAPGETYEQY
>NA|TRBV5-1|TRBJ1-5
ASSPGVGGGHQPQH
>TRBD1|TRBV7-9|TRBJ2-1
ASGTATNEQF
>NA|TRBV20-1|TRBJ2-7
SATSVPSEQY
>NA|TRBV5-1|TRBJ2-7
ATSLAGGAWEQY
>NA|TRBV20-1|TRBJ2-1
SARDPVWGSQF
>NA|TRBV6-6|TRBJ2-7
ASSYLPGDEQY
>NA|TRBV20-1|TRBJ1-2
SAYRVGTSYGYT
>NA|TRBV12-3/TRBV12-4|TRBJ1-1
ASSPDSLEAF
>TRBD1|TRBV20-1|TRBJ2-7
SARGQGYEQY